This TCR beta chain was captured in a study of a mutant IDH1 vaccine in newly diagnosed glioma. Study in general: Treated patients, about 60% male and approximately 40% female, averaged about 42 years of age.

Germline V lookup: CDR1 SGHKS, CDR2 YYEKEE (reference sequence). There are 15 residues in the CDR3. Trimming removed 3 bases from V and 3 bases from J, with 10 bases in between. TCRdb's table, derived via immunoSEQ multiplex PCR, lists solely in-frame clones and lacks some. The data contain about 64,000 clones, 65% to 85% of them singletons. Sample time point: week 11, during vaccination. Doses of 300 ug of mutant IDH1 20-mer peptide were given with topical imiquimod. In regard to this clone: The antigen is undetermined.

The chain employs TRBV5-5 and TRBJ1-6, with D maybe TRBD1 (5 bases). This TCR was sampled from a woman aged 45-65 years with glioma. Source: PBMCs, taken from a glioma patient whose treatment included an IDH1 peptide vaccine. The CDR3 spells CASSSGGNYNSPLHF. The CDR3 DNA reads TGTGCCAGCAGCTCGGGGGGTAACTATAATTCACCCCTCCACTTT.